One sample yielded the 24 T cell receptor beta chains listed below, sequenced in a study of blood T cell repertoires in COVID-19. Generated by immunoSEQ multiplex PCR, the TCRdb table keeps only in-frame clones and is missing some. The table includes about 68,000 clones, 84% detected once. The sequenced material came from peripheral blood. The receptors here all came from a man over 45 with active COVID-19.

The V and J genes are TRBV2 and TRBJ1-4; D not certain. Per germline, CDR1 SNHLY and CDR2 FYNNEI. The CDR3 covers 15 residues. Trimming pared 2 bases from V and 3 bases from J, leaving 10 bases between. The CDR3 loop reads CASSERGRANEKLFF. The CDR3 nucleotides read TGTGCCAGCAGTGAACGAGGGAGGGCTAATGAAAAACTGTTTTTT.

This chain uses TRBV12-3 or TRBV12-4 with TRBJ2-5, with 9 bases identical to TRBD2. The CDR3 is 12 residues long. V was pared by 6 bases and J by 6 bases, with 2 bases of the junction left unmatched. This chain's CDR3 is CASSGLAKTQYF. The CDR3 DNA follows: TGTGCCAGCAGCGGACTAGCGAAGACCCAGTACTTC.

The chain recombines TRBV23-1 with TRBJ2-1; possible D gene TRBD1, 5 bases. TRBV23-1 qualifies as an ORF whose function is uncertain. The CDR3 loop spans 16 amino acids. The V gene lost 4 bases and the J gene lost 7 bases, with 20 bases spanning the gap. This CDR3 reads CASSPNRQQELNEQFF. In DNA, the CDR3 is TGCGCCAGCAGTCCGAACAGACAGCAGGAGTTGAATGAGCAGTTCTTC.

This clone was picked up one time. The CDR3 loop is CASSFLAGGSETQYF. In DNA, the CDR3 is TGTGCCAGCAGCTTCCTAGCGGGGGGTTCGGAGACCCAGTACTTC. The chain uses TRBV5-6 and TRBJ2-5; 11 bases match TRBD2. The V gene's germline CDR1 is SGHDT and CDR2 YYEEEE. The length of the CDR3 is 15 residues. Trimming took 2 bases from V and 5 from J; bases not matched to a gene: 5.

This chain connects TRBV6-5 to TRBJ1-4; the D gene is possibly TRBD1 (6 bases). CDR3 length equals 15 residues. CDR1 and CDR2 from the germline V gene are MNHEY and SVGAGI. V was clipped by 6 bases and J by 0 bases, with 11 bases between them. The CDR3 nucleotides read TGTGCCAGCAGCGAGGACAGCCCAACTAATGAAAAACTGTTTTTT. This sequence encodes CASSEDSPTNEKLFF.

This sequence joins TRBV27 and TRBJ1-1, with TRBD1 as a possible D gene (6 bases). The length of the CDR3 is 14 residues. Germline assignment: CDR1 MNHEY and CDR2 SMNVEV (reference sequence). Trimming removed 3 bases at V and 4 bases at J, with 12 bases between. This CDR3 reads CASSFRGPGTEAFF. The CDR3 DNA sequence: TGTGCCAGCAGTTTCAGGGGTCCTGGCACTGAAGCTTTCTTT.

The J gene is TRBJ1-4, the V gene TRBV6-6, with D unclear. The CDR3 has 11 amino acids. V lost 4 bases to trimming and J lost 7 bases, with 4 bases between them. Germline V gene data show CDR1 as MNHNY and CDR2 as SVGAGI (reference sequence). CDR3 in amino acids: CASSFGEKLFF. The CDR3 bases are TGTGCCAGCAGTTTCGGTGAAAAACTGTTTTTT.

The J gene is TRBJ2-7, the V gene TRBV18; TRBD2 agrees at 9 bases. With V trimmed by 3 bases and J by 5 bases, 5 bases remained unmatched. The CDR3 consists of 14 residues. In germline, CDR1 is KGHSH, CDR2 LQKENI. CDR3 protein: CASSPGLAPNEQYF. The CDR3 DNA reads as TGTGCCAGCTCACCGGGACTAGCCCCTAACGAGCAGTACTTC.

The CDR3, as DNA: TGTGCCAGCAGCCCTCGTGACAGCCCCGAGCAGTACTTC. Its translation is CASSPRDSPEQYF. The gene calls are TRBV7-9 and TRBJ2-7; the D gene is possibly TRBD1 (5 bases). Germline V lookup: CDR1 SEHNR, CDR2 FQNEAQ (reference sequence). V was trimmed by 5 bases and J by 6 bases, leaving 14 bases between them. The CDR3 has 13 amino acids.

V is TRBV6-5 and J is TRBJ2-7, with D possibly TRBD2 on 7 matching bases. Germline lookup yields CDR1 MNHEY and CDR2 SVGAGI. The V end was cut by 5 bases, the J end by 4 bases, with 9 bases between. The CDR3 loop spans 12 amino acids. The CDR3 DNA reads as TGTGCCAGCAGTAAGGGGGGGTACGAGCAGTACTTC. It translates to CASSKGGYEQYF.

This chain joins TRBV7-9 and TRBJ1-1; a weak D match, TRBD1 (6 bases). Trimming shortened V by 7 bases and J by 0 bases, and 12 bases separated the two germline ends. The CDR3 is 14 residues long. Per the germline V gene, CDR1 is SEHNR and CDR2 is FQNEAQ (reference sequence). The CDR3 coding sequence is TGTGCCAGCACCAGGACAGAGTTGAACACTGAAGCTTTCTTT. Residues: CASTRTELNTEAFF.

This clone came up once. The gene calls are TRBV30 and TRBJ2-6; D uncertain. Germline V gene sequence: CDR1 GTSNPN, CDR2 SVGIG (reference sequence). The CDR3 runs to 14 residues. Trimming left V 1 base short and J 0 bases short, with 4 bases between. The CDR3 DNA follows: TGTGCCTGGAGTGCAGGCTCTGGGGCCAACGTCCTGACTTTC. Protein product: CAWSAGSGANVLTF.

A single count supports this clone. The rearrangement joins TRBV29-1 to TRBJ1-1; D is perhaps TRBD1 (5 bases). This CDR3 is 15 amino acids long. Germline CDR1 and CDR2: SQVTM and ANQGSEA. V was cut by 6 bases and J by 1 base, with 18 bases left in between. The CDR3 loop reads CSVTTVRVGNTEAFF. As DNA, the CDR3 is TGCAGCGTCACGACAGTCAGGGTGGGGAACACTGAAGCTTTCTTT.

J is TRBJ2-1 and V is TRBV24-1; TRBD2 agrees at 12 bases. Per germline, CDR1 KGHDR and CDR2 SFDVKD. V was clipped by 4 bases and J by 7 bases; unmatched bases: 16. The CDR3 length is 19 residues. CDR3 in amino acids: CATSDPSPNLAGGKNEQFF. The CDR3 bases are TGTGCCACCAGTGACCCAAGCCCCAACCTAGCGGGAGGGAAGAATGAGCAGTTCTTC.

This clone has more than one count but fewer than ten. Other DNA variants within this sample encode the same CDR3. V and J are TRBV7-2 and TRBJ2-1; D ambiguous. This CDR3 comprises 15 residues. V was clipped by 1 base and J by 0 bases, with 7 bases between them. Germline V gene data show CDR1 as SGHTA and CDR2 as FQGNSA. CDR3 in amino acids: CASSLGSSSYNEQFF. Here the CDR3 DNA reads TGTGCCAGCAGCTTAGGATCGAGCTCCTACAATGAGCAGTTCTTC.

V and J are TRBV7-2 and TRBJ2-2, with D uncertain. Per the germline V gene, CDR1 is SGHTA and CDR2 is FQGNSA. There are 15 residues in the CDR3. V lost 5 bases and J lost 5, with 15 bases in between. In nucleotides, the CDR3 is TGTGCCAGCAGCCCCCCTTATCGAGTGACCGGGGAGCTGTTTTTT. Translating gives CASSPPYRVTGELFF.

The V gene is TRBV14, the J gene TRBJ2-7; 9 bases are a match to TRBD2. Germline V gene sequence: CDR1 SGHDN, CDR2 FVKESK. V shed 2 bases and J 3 bases; nucleotides not matched to a gene: 8. CDR3 length equals 16 residues. The CDR3 reads CASSQWGLAGNYEQYF. The CDR3, as DNA: TGTGCCAGCAGCCAATGGGGGCTAGCGGGAAACTACGAGCAGTACTTC.

The chain joins TRBV19 to TRBJ2-2; 9 positions match TRBD1. V was pared by 1 base and J by 6 bases, with 0 bases of the junction left unmatched. The CDR3 consists of 14 residues. Germline CDR1 is LNHDA and CDR2 is SQIVND (reference sequence). The CDR3 reads CASSIGDRAGELFF. The CDR3, as DNA: TGTGCCAGTAGTATAGGGGACAGGGCCGGGGAGCTGTTTTTT. Variable domain in full (rest from reference TRBV19 and TRBJ2-2): DGGITQSPKYLFRKEGQNVTLSCEQNLNHDAMYWYRQDPGQGLRLIYYSQIVNDFQKGDIAEGYSVSREKKESFPLTVTSAQKNPTAFYLCASSIGDRAGELFFGEGSRLTVL.

This sequence joins TRBV15 and TRBJ1-1, with D possibly TRBD1 on 6 matching bases. Trimming stripped 7 bases from V and 6 bases from J, with 15 bases between. The CDR3 is made up of 13 amino acids. CDR1 is LNHNV, CDR2 YYDKDF, per germline (reference sequence). CDR3 protein: CATTDGQRAEAFF. As DNA, the CDR3 is TGTGCCACCACCGACGGACAGCGCGCTGAAGCTTTCTTT.

The genes are TRBV5-1 and TRBJ2-3, with 7 bases matching TRBD2. V shed 0 bases, J shed 1 base, and the junction held 2 bases outside the gene matches. The CDR3 extends over 15 amino acids. CDR1 and CDR2 from the germline V gene are SGHRS and YFSETQ. CDR3 sequence: CASSLGLAGTDTQYF. The CDR3 region has the DNA TGCGCCAGCAGCTTGGGGCTAGCGGGCACAGATACGCAGTATTTT.

The chain employs TRBV19 and TRBJ2-3; TRBD2 matches 10 bases. Germline V CDR1 and CDR2: LNHDA, SQIVND (reference sequence). The CDR3 length is 14 residues. The junction had 6 bases not matched to a gene; V was cut back by 4 bases and J by 8 bases. CDR3: CASSTKSGGVTQYF. Written as DNA, the CDR3 is TGTGCCAGTAGTACCAAGAGCGGGGGGGTTACGCAGTATTTT.

The chain combines TRBV27 with TRBJ2-7; 7 nucleotides align to TRBD2. This CDR3 region has 14 residues. Germline assignment: CDR1 MNHEY and CDR2 SMNVEV (reference sequence). V dropped 6 bases and J dropped 2; count of bases not matched to a gene: 7. CDR3: CASSASSGPYEQYF. DNA of the CDR3: TGTGCCAGCAGCGCGTCTAGCGGCCCCTACGAGCAGTACTTC.

The J gene is TRBJ1-2, the V gene TRBV7-8; D remains ambiguous. This CDR3 comprises 13 residues. Germline-derived CDR1 and CDR2 are SGHVS and FQNEAQ. V was clipped by 0 bases and J by 8 bases, with 10 bases between them. For the CDR3, the DNA is TGTGCCAGCAGCTTAGCTGTCCAGGCAGGCTACACCTTC. Amino acids: CASSLAVQAGYTF.

This chain connects TRBV6-6 to TRBJ2-6, with 9 positions matching TRBD1. CDR1 is MNHNY, CDR2 SVGAGI, per germline (reference sequence). V was clipped by 5 bases and J by 4 bases; unmatched bases: 9. The CDR3 is 17 amino acids. CDR3 sequence (DNA): TGTGCCAGCAGTCAGTCCCGGGACAGGGAGGGGGCCAACGTCCTGACTTTC. The encoded protein is CASSQSRDREGANVLTF.